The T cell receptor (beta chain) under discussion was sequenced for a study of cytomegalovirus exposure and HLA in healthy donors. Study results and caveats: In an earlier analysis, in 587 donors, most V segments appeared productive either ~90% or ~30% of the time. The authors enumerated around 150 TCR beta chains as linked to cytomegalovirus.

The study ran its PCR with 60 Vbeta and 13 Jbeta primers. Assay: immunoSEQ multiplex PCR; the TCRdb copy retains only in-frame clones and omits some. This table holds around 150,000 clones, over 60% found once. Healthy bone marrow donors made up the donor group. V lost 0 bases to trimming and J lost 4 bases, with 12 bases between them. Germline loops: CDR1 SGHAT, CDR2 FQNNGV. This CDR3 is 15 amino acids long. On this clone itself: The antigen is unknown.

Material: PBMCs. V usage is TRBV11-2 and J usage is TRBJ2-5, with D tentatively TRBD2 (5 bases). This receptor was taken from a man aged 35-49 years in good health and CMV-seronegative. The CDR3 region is CASSLERTSRETQYF. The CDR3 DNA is TGTGCCAGCAGCTTAGAACGAACTAGTCGAGAGACCCAGTACTTC.